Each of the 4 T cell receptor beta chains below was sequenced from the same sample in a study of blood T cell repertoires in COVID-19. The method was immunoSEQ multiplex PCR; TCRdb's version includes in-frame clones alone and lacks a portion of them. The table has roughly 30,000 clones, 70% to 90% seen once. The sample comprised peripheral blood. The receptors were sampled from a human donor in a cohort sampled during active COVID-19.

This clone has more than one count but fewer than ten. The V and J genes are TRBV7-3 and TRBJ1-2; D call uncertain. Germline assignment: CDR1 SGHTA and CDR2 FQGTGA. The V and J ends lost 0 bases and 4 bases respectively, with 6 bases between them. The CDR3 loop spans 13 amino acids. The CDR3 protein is CASSLTPGYGYTF. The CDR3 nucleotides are TGTGCCAGCAGCTTAACCCCAGGCTATGGCTACACCTTC.

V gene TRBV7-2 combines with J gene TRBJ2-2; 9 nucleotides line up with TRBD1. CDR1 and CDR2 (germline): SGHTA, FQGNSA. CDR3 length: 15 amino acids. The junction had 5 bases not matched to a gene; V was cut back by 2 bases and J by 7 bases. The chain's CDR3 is CASSLIQGAGGELFF. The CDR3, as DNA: TGTGCCAGCAGCTTAATACAGGGGGCGGGCGGGGAGCTGTTTTTT.

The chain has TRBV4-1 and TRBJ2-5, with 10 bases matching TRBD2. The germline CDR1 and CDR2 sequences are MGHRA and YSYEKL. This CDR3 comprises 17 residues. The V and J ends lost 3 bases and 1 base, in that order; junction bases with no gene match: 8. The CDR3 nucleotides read TGCGCCAGCAGCCAGGTTAGCGGGGGGATCTCCCAAGAGACCCAGTACTTC. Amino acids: CASSQVSGGISQETQYF.

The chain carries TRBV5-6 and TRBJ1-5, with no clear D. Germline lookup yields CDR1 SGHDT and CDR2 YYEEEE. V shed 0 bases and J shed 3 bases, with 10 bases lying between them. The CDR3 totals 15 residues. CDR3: CASSLVFPTNQPQHF. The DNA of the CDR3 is TGTGCCAGCAGCTTGGTTTTCCCTACCAATCAGCCCCAGCATTTT.